A single sample is the source of the 24 T cell receptor beta chains below, sequenced in a study of breast tumors, draining lymph nodes, adjacent tissues. From the multiplex PCR reads, TCRdb called clonotypes with MiXCR, one entry per CDR3 protein. The table lists about 170,000 distinct CDR3 sequences, approximately 30% of them singletons, with roughly 3.8% in the top ten. Samples came from axillary lymph nodes draining the breast cancer. The sequencing sample was made of axillary lymph node tissue. The receptors shown here come from a female donor with breast cancer. Some clones in this sample may be carry-over from other donors' samples.

This clonotype was detected ten times or more. The chain employs TRBV11-1 and TRBJ1-3; no firm D call. The CDR3 covers 16 residues. Germline assignment: CDR1 SGHAT and CDR2 FQDESV (reference sequence). Between the trimmed V and J ends, which lost 2 bases and 3 bases, there was a span of 14 bases. The CDR3 loop is CASSLNLALDGNTIYF. CDR3 bases: TGTGCCAGCAGCTTAAACTTGGCTTTGGATGGAAACACCATATATTTT.

Ten or more counts support this clonotype. The rearrangement uses TRBV19 and TRBJ2-1, with 8 bases identical to TRBD1. CDR1 is LNHDA and CDR2 is SQIVND in the germline V gene (reference sequence). J gave up 8 bases and V 1 base, and 10 bases lay outside the gene matches. This CDR3 is 16 amino acids long. This CDR3 reads CASSIGDRGSRDEQFF. In nucleotides, the CDR3 is TGTGCCAGTAGTATAGGAGACAGGGGAAGTAGGGATGAGCAGTTCTTC.

This clonotype was detected ten times or more. This rearrangement joins TRBV20-1 to TRBJ2-7, with D perhaps matching TRBD2 (5 bases). The CDR3 runs to 14 residues. V lost 0 bases and J 4 bases, leaving 13 bases between the germline ends. Germline V lookup: CDR1 DFQATT, CDR2 SNEGSKA (reference sequence). Written as DNA, the CDR3 is TGCAGTGCTAGAGATTTTAAGGGAGCTTACGAGCAGTACTTC. Translating gives CSARDFKGAYEQYF.

In the case of this clonotype: This may stem from a read error, because a much larger clone lies one nucleotide away. Written as DNA, the CDR3 is TGCGCCAGCAGCAGTACCTCCTACAATGACCAGTTCTTC. Encoded protein: CASSSTSYNDQFF. The J gene is TRBJ2-1, the V gene TRBV5-1; D uncertain. The CDR3 is made up of 13 amino acids. Per germline, CDR1 SGHRS and CDR2 YFSETQ.

This clonotype has ten or more counts. The chain is built from TRBV20-1 and TRBJ2-7, with 7 bases matching TRBD2. V shed 0 bases and J 3 bases; nucleotides not matched to a gene: 8. Germline CDR1 and CDR2: DFQATT and SNEGSKA (reference sequence). The CDR3 runs to 15 residues. The CDR3 loop reads CSARDPGGSGYEQYF. The CDR3 bases are TGCAGTGCTAGAGATCCGGGCGGGAGTGGCTACGAGCAGTACTTC.

This clonotype appeared a few times. V gene TRBV4-1 combines with J gene TRBJ2-3; a weak D match, TRBD2 (6 bases). Germline CDR1 MGHRA, CDR2 YSYEKL. The CDR3 sequence is 15 residues long. The germline V and J ends were trimmed by 1 base and 1 base, with 9 bases remaining between them. CDR3 bases: TGCGCCAGCAGCCAAGTGGGCGGGGGCACAGATACGCAGTATTTT. This gives the protein CASSQVGGGTDTQYF.

This clonotype was found once. An end of the junction does not agree with germline; a read error may underlie this. The V and J genes are TRBV5-6 and TRBJ1-4, with a weak D call TRBD1 (6 bases). The germline CDR1 and CDR2 sequences are SGHDT and YYEEEE. The CDR3 runs 13 residues. CDR3 nucleotides: TGTGGCAGCAGCTCGCAGACAGGAGAAAAACAGTTTTTT. Residues: CGSSSQTGEKQFF.

For this clonotype: The germline gene is not matched at one end of the junction; a read error may be the cause. The chain has TRBV25-1 and TRBJ2-7, with 8 positions matching TRBD1. There are 14 residues in the CDR3. The germline gives CDR1 MGHDK, CDR2 SYGVNS. The CDR3 loop is CASSDRGLMYEQTF. The CDR3 nucleotides are TGTGCCAGCAGTGACAGGGGGCTAATGTACGAGCAGACCTTC.

Many counts were recorded for this clonotype. The chain carries TRBV11-2 and TRBJ1-2, with a weak D call TRBD1 (5 bases). Germline assignment: CDR1 SGHAT and CDR2 FQNNGV. CDR3 size: 12 residues. Trimming cost V 2 bases and J 7 bases, with 8 bases left between them. As DNA, the CDR3 is TGTGCCAGCAGCTTATCAGGGCCTGGCTACACCTTC. It yields the protein CASSLSGPGYTF.

The chain carries TRBV24-1 and TRBJ2-1; 16 nucleotides align to TRBD2. The CDR3 runs to 16 residues. V lost 4 bases and J lost 7; bases outside the gene matches: 3. The germline V gene encodes CDR1 KGHDR and CDR2 SFDVKD. This CDR3 reads CATSDPGLAGGNEQFF. In DNA, the CDR3 is TGTGCCACCAGTGACCCGGGACTAGCGGGGGGGAATGAGCAGTTCTTC.

Comments on this clonotype: This may be a read error, as it is one base from a much larger clone. The J gene is TRBJ1-2, the V gene TRBV20-1, with D tentatively TRBD1 (6 bases). CDR1 and CDR2 from the germline V gene are DFQATT and SNEGSKA (reference sequence). This CDR3 spans 12 amino acids. Written as DNA, the CDR3 is TGCAGTGCTAGGGGGGGCCTCTATGGCTACATCTTC. Translating gives CSARGGLYGYIF.

This clonotype was recorded many times. J is TRBJ2-5 and V is TRBV30; tentatively, D is TRBD1 (5 bases). Trimming removed 4 bases at V and 3 bases at J, with 6 bases between. There are 11 residues in the CDR3. The germline V gene encodes CDR1 GTSNPN and CDR2 SVGIG (reference sequence). The CDR3 coding sequence is TGTGCCTGGACAGGGAAAGAGACCCAGTACTTC. Translating it yields CAWTGKETQYF.

The J gene is TRBJ2-5, the V gene TRBV20-1; 8 nucleotides match TRBD2. The trim removed 5 bases at V and 3 bases at J, leaving 11 bases unmatched. The length of the CDR3 is 15 residues. Germline V gene sequence: CDR1 DFQATT, CDR2 SNEGSKA (reference sequence). Written as DNA, the CDR3 is TGCAGTGCTTCCCGCGGGGGGCTAGACAAAGAGACCCAGTACTTC. Translated: CSASRGGLDKETQYF.

As regards this clonotype: A much bigger clone sits one base away, suggesting this may be a read error. This CDR3 is missing its conserved last phenylalanine or tryptophan, likely due to a read error. The V call is TRBV6-1, the J call TRBJ2-1; possibly TRBD2 for D (6 bases). The V gene's germline CDR1 is MNHNS and CDR2 SASEGT. Trimming took 5 bases from V and 7 from J, leaving 18 bases between them. There are 15 residues in the CDR3. The CDR3 DNA reads TGTGCCAGCAGTTCGGGTCTTAGCGGTATAAATGAGCAGTTCCTC. This encodes CASSSGLSGINEQFL.

This clonotype was seen only a few times. Just one base apart from a much larger clone, this may be a read error. The chain recombines TRBV5-1 with TRBJ2-1; D is uncertain. Germline V gene data show CDR1 as SGHRS and CDR2 as YFSETQ. CDR3 length equals 12 residues. CDR3 bases: TGCGCCAGCAGCTTGGAAGGGAATGAGCACTTCTTC. This gives the protein CASSLEGNEHFF.

This clonotype was counted at least ten times. This chain joins TRBV6-5 and TRBJ2-5; D gene uncertain. This CDR3 has 16 residues. Trimming left V 6 bases short and J 1 base short, with 18 bases between. The V gene's germline CDR1 is MNHEY and CDR2 SVGAGI. The CDR3: CASSLIPSSLQETQYF. In DNA, the CDR3 is TGTGCCAGCAGCCTAATTCCTTCGTCCCTCCAAGAGACCCAGTACTTC.

This chain links TRBV12-3 or TRBV12-4 with TRBJ1-3; possibly TRBD1 for D (5 bases). The CDR3 extends over 15 amino acids. The V and J ends lost 2 bases and 0 bases respectively, with 8 bases between them. CDR3 sequence: CASSLTGNSGNTIYF. DNA for the CDR3: TGTGCCAGCAGTTTAACAGGAAACTCTGGAAACACCATATATTTT.

Ten or more counts support this clonotype. The chain joins TRBV12-3 or TRBV12-4 to TRBJ1-2; TRBD1 is a possible D gene (5 bases). Between the trimmed V and J ends, which lost 6 bases and 4 bases, there was a span of 21 bases. This CDR3 is built from 16 residues. The CDR3 DNA is TGTGCCAGCAGCCCCACGGTCCGTAGGCAGGGCTATGGCTACACCTTC. It codes for CASSPTVRRQGYGYTF.

In the case of this clonotype: The junction shows a germline mismatch at one end, possibly a read error. The J gene is TRBJ1-4, the V gene TRBV19; D remains unclear. CDR3 length equals 16 residues. Germline-derived CDR1 and CDR2 are LNHDA and SQIVND (reference sequence). CDR3: CASSLDPRRRNGKLFF. The CDR3, as DNA: TGTGCCAGTAGTCTAGATCCGAGACGGAGAAATGGAAAACTGTTTTTT. Full variable domain (missing parts from reference TRBV19 and TRBJ1-4): DGGITQSPKYLFRKEGQNVTLSCEQNLNHDAMYWYRQDPGQGLRLIYYSQIVNDFQKGDIAEGYSVSREKKESFPLTVTSAQKNPTAFYLCASSLDPRRRNGKLFFGSGTQLSVL.

This clonotype was recorded at least ten times. This sequence joins TRBV15 and TRBJ1-2; D remains unclear. The CDR3 sequence is 12 residues long. V lost 5 bases and J 2 bases, leaving 6 bases between the germline ends. CDR1 is LNHNV, CDR2 YYDKDF, per germline (reference sequence). CDR3 in amino acids: CATSGRNYGYTF. The CDR3 DNA sequence: TGTGCCACCAGCGGGCGCAACTATGGCTACACCTTC.

The chain couples TRBV12-3 or TRBV12-4 to TRBJ1-2, with D tentatively TRBD1 (5 bases). Trimming pared 3 bases from V and 6 bases from J, leaving 11 bases between. This CDR3 region has 13 residues. In DNA form, the CDR3 reads TGTGCCAGCAGTTTCGCGGGGCTGGATGGCTACACCTTC. Translation gives CASSFAGLDGYTF.

The rearrangement links TRBV20-1 to TRBJ2-4, with a tentative D call TRBD1 (5 bases). CDR3 length: 16 residues. Trimming stripped 2 bases from V and 2 bases from J, with 16 bases between. The germline V gene has CDR1 DFQATT and CDR2 SNEGSKA (reference sequence). The CDR3 region is CSARPRQLGTKNIQYF. CDR3 in DNA: TGCAGTGCTAGACCCCGACAGCTAGGCACCAAAAACATTCAGTACTTC.

In the case of this clonotype: At one boundary the junction diverges from the germline segment, which might be a read error. V is TRBV9 and J is TRBJ2-2; 8 positions agree with TRBD2. The CDR3 is made up of 13 amino acids. Germline loops: CDR1 SGDLS, CDR2 YYNGEE. The CDR3 reads CASGSGSTGGLFF. Written as DNA, the CDR3 is TGTGCCAGCGGCAGCGGGAGCACCGGGGGGCTGTTTTTC.

In this sample, this clonotype turned up many times. The chain links TRBV7-9 to TRBJ2-1; TRBD2 matches at 9 bases. Losses at the gene ends were 10 bases for V and 4 bases for J; bases not matched to a gene: 8. This CDR3 has 14 amino acids. Germline CDR1 and CDR2: SEHNR and FQNEAQ (reference sequence). CDR3 in DNA: TGTGCCACGGGTTTTGCGGGGGGGTACAATGAGCAGTTCTTC. Protein: CATGFAGGYNEQFF.